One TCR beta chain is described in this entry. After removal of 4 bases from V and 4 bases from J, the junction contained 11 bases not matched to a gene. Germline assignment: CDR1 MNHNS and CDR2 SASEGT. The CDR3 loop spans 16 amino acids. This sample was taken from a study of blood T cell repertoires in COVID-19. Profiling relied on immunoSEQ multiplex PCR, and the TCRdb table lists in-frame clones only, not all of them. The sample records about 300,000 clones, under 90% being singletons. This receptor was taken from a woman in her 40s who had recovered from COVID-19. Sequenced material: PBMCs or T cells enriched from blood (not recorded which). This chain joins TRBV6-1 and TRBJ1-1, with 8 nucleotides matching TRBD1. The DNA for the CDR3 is TGTGCCAGCAGTGGATGGACAGGGAGGTACCTCACTGAAGCTTTCTTT. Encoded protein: CASSGWTGRYLTEAFF.